One sample yielded the 30 T cell receptor beta chains listed below, sequenced in a study of blood T cells in healthy people across ages. PCR was performed a second time for about 7 to 12 cycles using a sample-barcoded 5' primer and a J-beta primer mix. TCRdb called the 5' RACE reads again in MiXCR, with one record for every CDR3 protein. The sample consists of approximately 1,100,000 distinct CDR3 sequences, 40% to 55% of them appearing once. Material for sequencing was blood. These receptors all stem from a woman aged 60 to 75 in good health.

This sequence joins TRBV20-1 and TRBJ2-6; D is uncertain. Trimming left V 1 base short and J 0 bases short, with 4 bases between. CDR3 length: 14 amino acids. Looked up from germline, CDR1 is DFQATT and CDR2 is SNEGSKA (reference sequence). The CDR3 DNA is TGCAGTGCTAGAGGGGCCTCTGGGGCCAACGTCCTGACTTTC. As protein: CSARGASGANVLTF.

For the CDR3, the DNA is TGCAGTGCTAGAGGCACCGCGCGCGAGCAGTACTTC. Translated, it gives CSARGTAREQYF. The rearrangement links TRBV20-1 to TRBJ2-5, with unresolved D. The end of the DNA aligns better with TRBJ2-7, so the J call may be wrong. CDR1 DFQATT and CDR2 SNEGSKA come from the germline V gene (reference sequence). CDR3 size: 12 residues.

This clonotype was observed a handful of times. The junction differs from germline at one of its ends, possibly a read error. This rearrangement joins TRBV2 to TRBJ1-6; the D is unclear. Germline V gene lookup returns CDR1 SNHLY and CDR2 FYNNEI. The CDR3 has 12 amino acids. CDR3 in amino acids: CASSEPLSSLHF. The CDR3 DNA reads as TGTGCCAGCAGTGAACCCCTTTCATCCCTCCACTTT.

The chain combines TRBV28 with TRBJ2-7; 12 positions agree with TRBD2. The CDR3 runs 17 residues. From germline, CDR1 is MDHEN and CDR2 SYDVKM. Losses at the gene ends were 6 bases for V and 0 bases for J; bases not matched to a gene: 9. This CDR3 reads CASRKRTSGAHSYEQYF. The CDR3 bases are TGTGCCAGCAGAAAAAGGACTAGCGGGGCACACTCCTACGAGCAGTACTTC.

The count of this clonotype is one. Sequence at one end of the junction differs from germline and may be a read error. This chain links TRBV29-1 with TRBJ2-7, with TRBD1 matching over 8 bases. The CDR3 consists of 13 residues. Germline V gene data show CDR1 as SQVTM and CDR2 as ANQGSEA. The chain's CDR3 is CSVGQGSSYGQYF. The CDR3 nucleotides are TGCAGCGTTGGACAGGGGAGCTCCTACGGGCAGTACTTC.

The chain has TRBV29-1 and TRBJ2-1; 14 positions match TRBD2. CDR3 length equals 16 residues. The germline gives CDR1 SQVTM, CDR2 ANQGSEA. The trim removed 3 bases at V and 7 bases at J, leaving 8 bases unmatched. In DNA, the CDR3 is TGCAGCGTTGATCGTGGACTAGCGGGAGGAGGGAATGAGCAGTTCTTC. Its protein product is CSVDRGLAGGGNEQFF.

V and J are TRBV20-1 and TRBJ2-5, with 11 bases that match TRBD2. The end of the DNA aligns better with TRBJ2-7, so the J call may be wrong. This CDR3 contains 16 residues. Per germline, CDR1 DFQATT and CDR2 SNEGSKA (reference sequence). The CDR3: CSARDLGTSGSYEQYF. In DNA, the CDR3 is TGCAGTGCTAGAGACCTCGGGACTAGCGGCAGCTACGAGCAGTACTTC.

This clonotype was seen just once. The genes are TRBV20-1 and TRBJ1-1; 7 positions agree with TRBD1. Germline trimming cut 5 bases from V and 3 bases from J; bases unmatched to any gene: 18. CDR3 length equals 17 residues. CDR1 DFQATT and CDR2 SNEGSKA come from the germline V gene (reference sequence). The CDR3 region is CSAGPPDSQGLYTEAFF. The DNA for the CDR3 is TGCAGTGCTGGCCCGCCGGATTCACAGGGGTTATACACTGAAGCTTTCTTT.

The chain is built from TRBV4-1 and TRBJ2-7; 11 nucleotides line up with TRBD2. The DNA end is a closer match to TRBJ2-5, so the J assignment may be wrong. The CDR3 is 16 residues long. Germline values: CDR1 MGHRA, CDR2 YSYEKL. The CDR3 DNA reads TGCGCCAGCAGCCATCCTCTAGCGGGAGGAGTGGAGACCCAGTACTTC. Translation: CASSHPLAGGVETQYF.

The table lists this clonotype with a count of one. The chain links TRBV30 to TRBJ2-1; 8 bases are shared with TRBD2. The J segment lost 6 bases and the V segment lost 2 bases, leaving 6 bases of the junction unmatched. The CDR3 is 14 residues long. Germline-derived CDR1 and CDR2 are GTSNPN and SVGIG (reference sequence). The DNA for the CDR3 is TGTGCCTGGAGTATAGGACTAGCTCGCAATGAGCAGTTCTTC. This sequence encodes CAWSIGLARNEQFF.

The rearrangement links TRBV21-1 to TRBJ1-4. TRBV21-1 is noted as a pseudogene. The CDR3 sequence is 16 residues long. CDR3 sequence reads: CASSKEGPVTNEKLFF. CDR3 DNA sequence: TGTGCCAGCAGCAAAGAGGGTCCAGTAACTAATGAAAAACTGTTTTTT.

This clonotype has more than one count but fewer than ten. J is TRBJ2-5 and V is TRBV9, with D perhaps matching TRBD2 (5 bases). V lost 0 bases, J lost 3 bases, and 12 bases lay in between. The CDR3 has 15 amino acids. Germline CDR1 is SGDLS and CDR2 is YYNGEE. As DNA, the CDR3 is TGTGCCAGCAGCGTAGTCGGTACTAGAAAAGAGACCCAGTACTTC. This encodes CASSVVGTRKETQYF.

The chain carries TRBV6-7 and TRBJ2-5, with TRBD2 matching 8 bases. TRBV6-7 is marked as an open reading frame, function uncertain. V was clipped by 4 bases and J by 5 bases; unmatched bases: 18. CDR3 length: 18 amino acids. The CDR3 DNA reads TGTGCCAGCAGTTCCCCAGGACTCCGGGGAGCGGGAGTGGAGACCCAGTACTTC. Translation: CASSSPGLRGAGVETQYF.

The chain has TRBV5-1 and TRBJ2-1, with D tentatively TRBD1 or TRBD2 (5 bases each). Germline V gene data show CDR1 as SGHRS and CDR2 as YFSETQ. CDR3 length: 13 amino acids. V lost 0 bases to trimming and J lost 9 bases, with 10 bases between them. DNA for the CDR3: TGCGCCAGCAGCTTGGCACCGGGACGTGAGCAGTTCTTC. Translating it yields CASSLAPGREQFF.

This clonotype was counted a few times. The chain employs TRBV15 and TRBJ2-7; the D gene is possibly TRBD2 (5 bases). Germline values: CDR1 LNHNV, CDR2 YYDKDF (reference sequence). The CDR3 consists of 16 residues. Between the trimmed V and J ends, which lost 1 base and 2 bases, there was a span of 15 bases. The CDR3: CATSRVGRAGAYEQYF. Written as DNA, the CDR3 is TGTGCCACCAGCAGAGTTGGTAGAGCCGGGGCCTACGAGCAGTACTTC.

This clonotype has more than one count but fewer than ten. The chain carries TRBV6-1 and TRBJ1-1; TRBD1 matches 7 bases. J gave up 3 bases and V 7 bases, and 8 bases lay outside the gene matches. Germline V gene lookup returns CDR1 MNHNS and CDR2 SASEGT. The CDR3 contains 14 residues. CDR3 DNA: TGTGCCAGCAACAAGGGACAGCGGTACACTGAAGCTTTCTTT. This codes for CASNKGQRYTEAFF.

This clonotype was detected a few times. J is TRBJ2-1 and V is TRBV27, with 9 bases that match TRBD1. The CDR3 is 15 amino acids. V dropped 4 bases and J dropped 4; count of bases not matched to a gene: 5. Germline V gives CDR1 MNHEY, CDR2 SMNVEV (reference sequence). The CDR3 loop is CASSYGDRVYNEQFF. DNA of the CDR3: TGTGCCAGCAGTTATGGGGACAGGGTTTACAATGAGCAGTTCTTC.

V and J are TRBV24-1 and TRBJ2-5, with D uncertain. The CDR3 has 11 residues. Trimming took 11 bases from V and 5 from J, leaving 11 bases between them. In germline, CDR1 is KGHDR, CDR2 SFDVKD. Here the CDR3 reads CAIGILETQYF. The DNA of the CDR3 is TGTGCCATAGGGATTCTGGAGACCCAGTACTTC.

V usage is TRBV27 and J usage is TRBJ2-5; TRBD2 is a possible D gene (6 bases). This CDR3 is 15 amino acids long. Germline V CDR1 and CDR2: MNHEY, SMNVEV (reference sequence). Trimming left V 6 bases short and J 1 base short, with 15 bases between. The CDR3 coding sequence is TGTGCCAGCAGCACAGGCGGGGTCCTCCAAGAGACCCAGTACTTC. This translates into CASSTGGVLQETQYF.

This clonotype was seen a few times. The V and J genes are TRBV12-5 and TRBJ1-2; 7 bases align to TRBD1. Germline V gene sequence: CDR1 LGHNT, CDR2 FRNRAP. The CDR3 is 14 amino acids. After removal of 1 base from V and 6 bases from J, the junction contained 5 bases not matched to a gene. For the CDR3, the DNA is TGTGCTAGTGGTTTGGCGACAGGGTCCCATGGCTACACCTTC. Encoded protein: CASGLATGSHGYTF.

This clonotype was detected once. The V call is TRBV6-2 or TRBV6-3, the J call TRBJ2-2, with 7 bases fitting TRBD2. In germline, CDR1 is MNHEY, CDR2 SVGEGT. The CDR3 extends over 15 amino acids. V trimming: 7 bases; J trimming: 5 bases; junction bases outside the gene matches: 10. The CDR3 sequence: CASKGREVVTGELFF. In nucleotides, the CDR3 is TGTGCCAGCAAGGGGAGGGAGGTGGTAACCGGGGAGCTGTTTTTT.

The chain combines TRBV15 with TRBJ2-7; no clear D. Germline CDR1 and CDR2: LNHNV and YYDKDF (reference sequence). This CDR3 is 15 amino acids long. The V end was cut by 5 bases, the J end by 3 bases, with 17 bases between. The CDR3 protein is CATSAPSDLVYEQYF. In DNA, the CDR3 is TGTGCCACCAGCGCCCCCTCGGACCTAGTCTACGAGCAGTACTTC.

This clonotype was picked up a small number of times. The DNA of the CDR3 is TGCAGTGCTAGAGATTCAGAGAAGGGTAACTATGGCTACACCTTC. As protein: CSARDSEKGNYGYTF. This chain links TRBV20-1 with TRBJ1-2; D unresolved. Germline V CDR1 and CDR2: DFQATT, SNEGSKA (reference sequence). The V gene lost 0 bases and the J gene lost 1 base, with 12 bases spanning the gap. This CDR3 has 15 amino acids.

This clonotype appeared a few times. This sequence joins TRBV5-1 and TRBJ2-1, with 9 bases fitting TRBD2. The CDR3 consists of 14 residues. The germline V gene encodes CDR1 SGHRS and CDR2 YFSETQ. Trimming took 4 bases from V and 8 from J; bases not matched to a gene: 7. The CDR3 bases are TGCGCCAGCAGCGGGCGGGAGGGCCTTTATGAGCAGTTCTTC. It yields the protein CASSGREGLYEQFF.

CDR3 DNA: TGTGCCAGCAGCCACCGGGACAGCTATGGCTACACCTTC. Amino acid sequence: CASSHRDSYGYTF. The rearrangement uses TRBV7-9 and TRBJ1-2; 7 positions match TRBD1. The CDR3 totals 13 residues. The germline V gene encodes CDR1 SEHNR and CDR2 FQNEAQ (reference sequence). J lost 4 bases, V lost 5 bases, and 4 bases had no gene match.

This clonotype was counted a few times. The chain uses TRBV29-1 and TRBJ2-7, with 11 positions matching TRBD2. V lost 4 bases to trimming and J lost 7 bases; unmatched junction nucleotides: 9. Germline CDR1 SQVTM, CDR2 ANQGSEA. This CDR3 spans 14 amino acids. As DNA, the CDR3 is TGCAGCGTTGCTGAGACTAGCGGGATGGTTGAGCAGTACTTC. As protein: CSVAETSGMVEQYF.

The chain couples TRBV20-1 to TRBJ2-7; 7 nucleotides align to TRBD2. In germline, CDR1 is DFQATT, CDR2 SNEGSKA (reference sequence). CDR3 size: 14 residues. Trimming cost V 3 bases and J 3 bases; bases outside gene matches: 8. The CDR3 loop reads CSASRPTSSYEQYF. CDR3 sequence (DNA): TGCAGTGCTAGCCGCCCGACTAGCAGCTACGAGCAGTACTTC.

J is TRBJ2-4 and V is TRBV5-6; D perhaps matches TRBD1 (6 bases). The CDR3 has 15 amino acids. V was shortened by 0 bases and J by 5 bases, with 12 bases between the two germline ends. CDR1 and CDR2 (germline): SGHDT, YYEEEE. The CDR3 nucleotides are TGTGCCAGCAGCTTGGGTGGGACAACCCAAAACATTCAGTACTTC. Its protein is CASSLGGTTQNIQYF. The whole variable domain, filled in from reference TRBV5-6 and TRBJ2-4, reads DAGVTQSPTHLIKTRGQQVTLRCSPKSGHDTVSWYQQALGQGPQFIFQYYEEEERQRGNFPDRFSGHQFPNYSSELNVNALLLGDSALYLCASSLGGTTQNIQYFGAGTRLSVL.

A single count supports this clonotype. This chain links TRBV28 with TRBJ1-2, with 7 bases identical to TRBD1. There are 14 residues in the CDR3. Germline lookup yields CDR1 MDHEN and CDR2 SYDVKM. After removal of 10 bases from V and 5 bases from J, the junction contained 13 bases not matched to a gene. The CDR3 DNA reads as TGTGCCACCACCCTCCCCGGGACAGCTTATGGCTACACCTTC. This codes for CATTLPGTAYGYTF.

Regarding this clonotype: Lacking the conserved final phenylalanine or tryptophan, this CDR3 likely reflects a read error. Because the CDR3's place on the DNA is in doubt, the DNA is left out and the CDR3 is given as listed by TCRdb. V is TRBV5-1 and J is TRBJ1-1. Including both end residues, the CDR3 is 16 amino acids long. From germline, CDR1 is SGHRS and CDR2 YFSETQ. This CDR3 reads CASSLGAGGPYTEALS.